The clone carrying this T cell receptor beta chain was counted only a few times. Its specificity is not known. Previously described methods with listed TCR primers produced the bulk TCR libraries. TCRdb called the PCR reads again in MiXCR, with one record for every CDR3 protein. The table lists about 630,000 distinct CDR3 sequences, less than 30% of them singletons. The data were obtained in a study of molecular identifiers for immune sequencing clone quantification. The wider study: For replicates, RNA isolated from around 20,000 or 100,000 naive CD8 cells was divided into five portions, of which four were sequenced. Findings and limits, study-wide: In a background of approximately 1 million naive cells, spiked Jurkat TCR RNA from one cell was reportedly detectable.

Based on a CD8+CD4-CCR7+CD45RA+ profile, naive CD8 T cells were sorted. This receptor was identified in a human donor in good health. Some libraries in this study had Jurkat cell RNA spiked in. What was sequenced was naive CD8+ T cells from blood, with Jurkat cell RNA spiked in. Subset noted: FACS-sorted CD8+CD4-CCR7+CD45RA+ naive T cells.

The CDR3 sequence is CASSLLAGAYNEQFF. The CDR3 DNA is TGTGCCAGCAGCTTACTAGCGGGGGCCTACAATGAGCAGTTCTTC. The chain is built from TRBV7-9 and TRBJ2-1; 10 bases fit TRBD2. The CDR3 totals 15 residues. Germline assignment: CDR1 SEHNR and CDR2 FQNEAQ (reference sequence). V was pared by 2 bases and J by 2 bases, with 0 bases of the junction left unmatched.